The sequence of this T cell receptor (beta chain) was determined in a study of CD8+ T cells in alopecia areata. Indicated treatment: oral pan-JAK inhibitor, 5-10 mg twice daily. This CDR3 has 13 amino acids. Germline CDR1 reads SGHNT; CDR2 reads YYREEE (reference sequence). Trimming took off 0 bases at V and 6 bases at J, with 9 bases between the two ends. Extracted RNA was reverse transcribed, and the resulting cDNA served as sequencing template. Sequencing was performed with immunoSEQ multiplex PCR; in TCRdb, only in-frame clones are kept and a portion is missing. The table lists approximately 210,000 clones, 50% to 70% of them singletons.

The rearrangement joins TRBV5-4 to TRBJ1-2, with D possibly TRBD1 on 6 matching bases. Sequences were derived from CD4+ T cells sorted from blood, sampled at roughly week 49, from a patient treated with tofacitinib. This sequence was found in a human donor with alopecia areata. The CDR3 here is CASSLDREDGYTF. CDR3 DNA: TGTGCCAGCAGCTTGGACAGGGAAGATGGCTACACCTTC.